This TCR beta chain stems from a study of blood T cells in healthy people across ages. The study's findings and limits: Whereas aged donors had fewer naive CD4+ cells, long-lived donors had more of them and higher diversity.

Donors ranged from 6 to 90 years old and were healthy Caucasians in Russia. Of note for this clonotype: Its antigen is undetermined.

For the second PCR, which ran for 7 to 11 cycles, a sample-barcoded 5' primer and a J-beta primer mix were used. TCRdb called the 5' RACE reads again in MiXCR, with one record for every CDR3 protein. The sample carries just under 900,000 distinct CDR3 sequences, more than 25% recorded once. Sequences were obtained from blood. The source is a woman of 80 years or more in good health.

The CDR3 DNA reads TGTGCCAGCAGCTTAGAACCAGGGGTCAATCAGCCCCAGCATTTT. Translation: CASSLEPGVNQPQHF. The chain joins TRBV7-2 to TRBJ1-5; D perhaps matches TRBD1 (6 bases). V dropped 1 base and J dropped 3 bases, with 10 bases sitting between them. This CDR3 has 15 residues. The germline CDR1 and CDR2 sequences are SGHTA and FQGNSA. Using reference TRBV7-2 and TRBJ1-5 for the parts outside the CDR3, the full variable domain is GAGVSQSPSNKVTEKGKDVELRCDPISGHTALYWYRQSLGQGLEFLIYFQGNSAPDKSGLPSDRFSAERTGGSVSTLTIQRTQQEDSAVYLCASSLEPGVNQPQHFGDGTRLSIL.